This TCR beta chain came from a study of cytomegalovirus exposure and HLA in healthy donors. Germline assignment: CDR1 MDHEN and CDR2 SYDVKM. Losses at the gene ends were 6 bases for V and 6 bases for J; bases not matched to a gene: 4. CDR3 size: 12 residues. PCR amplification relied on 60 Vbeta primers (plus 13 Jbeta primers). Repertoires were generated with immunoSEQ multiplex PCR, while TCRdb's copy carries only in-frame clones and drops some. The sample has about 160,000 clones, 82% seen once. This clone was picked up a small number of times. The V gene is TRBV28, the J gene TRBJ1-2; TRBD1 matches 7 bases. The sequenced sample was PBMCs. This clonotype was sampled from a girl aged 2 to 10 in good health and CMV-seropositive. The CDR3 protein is CASRLDRNGYTF. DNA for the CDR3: TGTGCCAGCAGGTTGGACAGGAATGGCTACACCTTC.